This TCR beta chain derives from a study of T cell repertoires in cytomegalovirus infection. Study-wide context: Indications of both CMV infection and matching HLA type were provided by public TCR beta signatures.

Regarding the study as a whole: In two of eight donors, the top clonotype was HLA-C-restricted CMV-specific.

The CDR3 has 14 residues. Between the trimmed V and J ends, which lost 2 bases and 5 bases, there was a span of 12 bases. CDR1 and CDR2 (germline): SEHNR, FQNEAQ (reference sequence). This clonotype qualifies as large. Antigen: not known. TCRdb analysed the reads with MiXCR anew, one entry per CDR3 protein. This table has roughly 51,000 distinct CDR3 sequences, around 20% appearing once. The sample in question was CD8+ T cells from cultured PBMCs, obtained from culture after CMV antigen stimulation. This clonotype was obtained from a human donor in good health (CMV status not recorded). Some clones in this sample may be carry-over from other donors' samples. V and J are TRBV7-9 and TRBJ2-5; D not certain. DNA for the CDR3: TGTGCCAGCAGCTTACCCCGGATTAGGGAGACCCAGTACTTC. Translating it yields CASSLPRIRETQYF.